The entry that follows covers one TCR beta chain sequence. The antigen is undetermined. Germline V gene lookup returns CDR1 LGHNA and CDR2 YNFKEQ. This CDR3 is 13 amino acids long. The V and J ends lost 1 base and 6 bases respectively, with 7 bases between them. Profiled with immunoSEQ multiplex PCR; TCRdb holds only in-frame clones, not every one. The table lists fewer than 18,000 clones, roughly four fifths of them singletons. Time point meaning: roughly 11-day in vitro stimulation with candidate neoantigen peptide 5. Mismatch repair deficiency was confirmed in all patients, by PCR or immunohistochemistry. This specimen comes from a study of PD-1 blockade in mismatch repair-deficient tumors. Findings and limits, study-wide: About 5% of the 142 peptide-expanded blood TCRs were also found in tumor.

This sequence joins TRBV4-2 and TRBJ2-1; perhaps TRBD2 as D (5 bases). This receptor was identified in an adult with mismatch repair-deficient cancer. Source: cells cultured in vitro, taken from a patient treated with pembrolizumab. CDR3 in DNA: TGTGCCAGCAGCCAAGCGGGGATCAATGAGCAGTTCTTC. This gives the protein CASSQAGINEQFF.